This TCR beta chain was sequenced for a study of blood T cell repertoires in COVID-19. For the study at large: Collection of acute and convalescent COVID-19 samples took place in the United States, Italy and Spain. From T cells, B-cell-depleted T cells, or PBMCs came the material, which was cDNA or gDNA.

During the 2 weeks before they entered the study, exposed participants had met someone with a PCR-confirmed or clinician-diagnosed COVID-19 case. V lost 2 bases and J 3 bases, leaving 12 bases between the germline ends. CDR3 length equals 15 residues. Germline V CDR1 and CDR2: LGHDT, YNNKEL (reference sequence). Authors' analysis steps: Nucleated cell number was recorded as an estimate derived from reference gene primer amplification. Using immunoSEQ multiplex PCR, the repertoire was profiled, and TCRdb retains in-frame clones only, with some absent. That table is the source of V, J and clone size, and D and trimming were worked out from the DNA. The sample has 300,000 to 400,000 clones, around 84% seen once.

This clonotype originated in a woman in her twenties or thirties who had been exposed to COVID-19. This chain uses TRBV3-1 (or the pseudogene TRBV3-2) with TRBJ2-3; no definite D call. The sequenced sample was PBMCs or T cells enriched from blood (not recorded which). Here the CDR3 DNA reads TGTGCCAGCAGCCAATTCGATAACAAAACAGATACGCAGTATTTT. Encoded protein: CASSQFDNKTDTQYF.